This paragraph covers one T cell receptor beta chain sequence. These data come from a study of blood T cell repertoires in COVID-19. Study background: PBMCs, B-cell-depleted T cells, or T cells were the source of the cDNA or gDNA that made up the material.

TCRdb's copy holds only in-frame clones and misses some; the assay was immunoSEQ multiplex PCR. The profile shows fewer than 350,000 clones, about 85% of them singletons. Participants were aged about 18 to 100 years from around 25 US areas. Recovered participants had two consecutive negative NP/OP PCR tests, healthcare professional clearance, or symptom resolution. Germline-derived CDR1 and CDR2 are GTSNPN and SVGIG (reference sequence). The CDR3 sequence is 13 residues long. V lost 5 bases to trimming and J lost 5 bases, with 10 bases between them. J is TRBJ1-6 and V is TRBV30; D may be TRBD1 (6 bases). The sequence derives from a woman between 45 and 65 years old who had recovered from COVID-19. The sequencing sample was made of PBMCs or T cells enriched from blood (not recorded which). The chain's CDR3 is CAWSTGDNSPLHF. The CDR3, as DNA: TGTGCCTGGTCGACAGGCGATAATTCACCCCTCCACTTT.